This TCR beta chain was profiled in a study of blood T cell repertoires in COVID-19. Looking at the study overall: Sample material is recorded as cDNA or gDNA derived from T cells, B-cell-depleted T cells, or PBMCs.

The data were produced by immunoSEQ multiplex PCR, yet TCRdb's version contains in-frame clones alone and is incomplete. Among tens of thousands of clones listed, roughly 90% were seen once. The V gene lost 6 bases and the J gene lost 0 bases, with 7 bases spanning the gap. CDR3 size: 13 residues. Germline CDR1 and CDR2: SGHTA and FQGNSA. The receptor comes from a man aged 45 to 65 with COVID-19, enrolled during active disease. The chain has TRBV7-2 and TRBJ2-3; the D is unclear. Sequencing input: peripheral blood. CDR3 sequence reads: CASSFQSTDTQYF. CDR3 sequence (DNA): TGTGCCAGCAGTTTTCAGAGCACAGATACGCAGTATTTT.